The 17 T cell receptor beta chains reported below all come from one sample, sequenced in a study of OX40 agonist ivuxolimab in advanced cancers. Using immunoSEQ multiplex PCR, the repertoire was profiled, and TCRdb retains in-frame clones only, with some absent. Here the sample spans tens of thousands of clones, about 80% being singletons. The sample in question was CD4+ or CD8+ T cells sorted from blood, obtained in a trial of the OX40 agonist ivuxolimab. These receptor sequences come from an adult with an advanced solid tumor such as melanoma, head and neck, liver or kidney cancer.

The chain employs TRBV10-3 and TRBJ2-3, with a tentative D call TRBD1 (7 bases). Trimming took 10 bases from V and 3 from J, leaving 14 bases between them. Germline V gene lookup returns CDR1 ENHRY and CDR2 SYGVKD. The CDR3 runs 13 residues. The CDR3 loop reads CATYRGGTDTQYF. DNA of the CDR3: TGTGCCACTTACAGGGGAGGAACAGATACGCAGTATTTT.

The V gene is TRBV5-5, the J gene TRBJ2-7, with 7 bases lining up with TRBD2. The trim removed 2 bases at V and 7 bases at J, leaving 12 bases unmatched. This CDR3 has 15 amino acids. CDR1 is SGHKS, CDR2 YYEKEE, per germline (reference sequence). For the CDR3, the DNA is TGTGCCAGCAGCTTTAATACGGGGGGTTCTGGAGAGCAGTACTTC. This sequence encodes CASSFNTGGSGEQYF.

The chain couples TRBV5-1 to TRBJ2-7; 7 nucleotides align to TRBD1. CDR3 length: 14 amino acids. V lost 5 bases and J lost 3; bases outside the gene matches: 8. Germline CDR1 is SGHRS and CDR2 is YFSETQ. The CDR3: CASRSVTGDYEQYF. The DNA for the CDR3 is TGCGCCAGCAGATCGGTCACAGGGGACTACGAGCAGTACTTC.

This clone was counted only a few times. The chain joins TRBV19 to TRBJ2-1, with TRBD2 identical over 9 bases. Germline values: CDR1 LNHDA, CDR2 SQIVND (reference sequence). The CDR3 is made up of 15 amino acids. V dropped 4 bases and J dropped 7; count of bases not matched to a gene: 8. Here the CDR3 DNA reads TGTGCCAGTAGTACGCTAGCGGGGAGTTGGAATGAGCAGTTCTTC. Translating gives CASSTLAGSWNEQFF.

This clone was detected once. The CDR3 spells CASSPQNSVEETQYF. The CDR3 DNA follows: TGCGCCAGCAGCCCACAAAACTCGGTCGAGGAGACCCAGTACTTC. The rearrangement uses TRBV5-1 and TRBJ2-5; D gene uncertain. The CDR3 loop spans 15 amino acids. Between the trimmed V and J ends, which lost 4 bases and 5 bases, there was a span of 18 bases. Germline CDR1 and CDR2: SGHRS and YFSETQ.

The chain combines TRBV5-6 with TRBJ1-2, with D perhaps matching TRBD1 (5 bases). The CDR3 is made up of 12 amino acids. Germline V lookup: CDR1 SGHDT, CDR2 YYEEEE. Trimming cost V 2 bases and J 4 bases, with 6 bases left between them. CDR3 nucleotide sequence: TGTGCCAGCAGCTTAGACAGCTATGGCTACACCTTC. Protein: CASSLDSYGYTF.

This clone was counted between two and nine times. V is TRBV19 and J is TRBJ1-2, with D tentatively TRBD1 (6 bases). V gave up 7 bases and J gave up 4 bases, with 10 bases separating them. Per germline, CDR1 LNHDA and CDR2 SQIVND (reference sequence). This CDR3 region has 12 residues. CDR3 sequence reads: CASNDRSYGYTF. The CDR3 DNA reads as TGTGCCAGTAACGACAGGAGCTATGGCTACACCTTC.

This clone was seen more than once but under ten times. The chain recombines TRBV18 with TRBJ2-5; 13 nucleotides align to TRBD2. V lost 2 bases and J lost 5; bases outside the gene matches: 2. Germline V gene sequence: CDR1 KGHSH, CDR2 LQKENI. The CDR3 extends over 15 amino acids. The CDR3 sequence: CASSPGTSGAETQYF. The CDR3 DNA sequence: TGTGCCAGCTCACCAGGGACTAGCGGGGCGGAGACCCAGTACTTC.

The rearrangement joins TRBV6-1 to TRBJ2-6; tentatively, D is TRBD1 (6 bases). CDR3 length: 17 amino acids. The germline V gene encodes CDR1 MNHNS and CDR2 SASEGT. Trimming stripped 1 base from V and 0 bases from J, with 10 bases between. The DNA of the CDR3 is TGTGCCAGCAGTGAAGTCCTACAGGGCTCTGGGGCCAACGTCCTGACTTTC. Translating gives CASSEVLQGSGANVLTF.

Only one count was recorded for this clone. The CDR3 here is CASRDLAGDTDTQYF. The CDR3 nucleotides are TGTGCCAGCAGGGATTTAGCGGGGGACACAGATACGCAGTATTTT. This chain uses TRBV2 with TRBJ2-3, with 9 bases that match TRBD2. With 6 bases clipped from V and 2 bases from J, the junction kept 6 bases outside the gene matches. This CDR3 has 15 amino acids. Germline V gene lookup returns CDR1 SNHLY and CDR2 FYNNEI.

V gene TRBV10-3 combines with J gene TRBJ2-7, with D possibly matching TRBD1 (5 bases). Trimming shortened V by 5 bases and J by 4 bases, and 6 bases separated the two germline ends. There are 11 residues in the CDR3. Germline V gives CDR1 ENHRY, CDR2 SYGVKD. The CDR3 reads CAISQGYEQYF. As DNA, the CDR3 is TGTGCCATCAGTCAGGGTTACGAGCAGTACTTC.

J is TRBJ2-7 and V is TRBV7-2; 9 bases map to TRBD2. Germline V gene data show CDR1 as SGHTA and CDR2 as FQGNSA. The V segment lost 1 base and the J segment 1 base; nucleotides outside the gene matches: 2. The CDR3 length is 15 residues. The CDR3 loop is CASSLVSGGSYEQYF. The CDR3 region has the DNA TGTGCCAGCAGCTTAGTAAGCGGGGGGTCCTACGAGCAGTACTTC.

V usage is TRBV7-8 and J usage is TRBJ2-7; TRBD1 matches 7 bases. CDR3 length equals 13 residues. Germline V gene sequence: CDR1 SGHVS, CDR2 FQNEAQ. Trimming cost V 5 bases and J 0 bases; bases outside gene matches: 1. CDR3 nucleotides: TGTGCCAGCAGCCGGGACAGCTCCTACGAGCAGTACTTC. Its translation is CASSRDSSYEQYF.

The rearrangement joins TRBV19 to TRBJ2-5, with a tentative D call TRBD2 (7 bases). The V and J ends lost 5 bases and 3 bases respectively, with 13 bases between them. Germline V CDR1 and CDR2: LNHDA, SQIVND (reference sequence). The CDR3 is 14 residues long. The CDR3 region is CASSWGGGKETQYF. The DNA for the CDR3 is TGTGCCAGTAGTTGGGGAGGGGGGAAAGAGACCCAGTACTTC. Complete variable domain (other parts from reference TRBV19 and TRBJ2-5): DGGITQSPKYLFRKEGQNVTLSCEQNLNHDAMYWYRQDPGQGLRLIYYSQIVNDFQKGDIAEGYSVSREKKESFPLTVTSAQKNPTAFYLCASSWGGGKETQYFGPGTRLLVL.

This clone has only a few counts. A read error is likely, as this CDR3 ends without the conserved phenylalanine or tryptophan. The DNA is left out, because the CDR3 cannot be placed on it with certainty; the CDR3 is given as TCRdb lists it. V and J are TRBV6-5 and TRBJ1-2; the DNA was not used to check the table's D call, TRBD1. The CDR3 contains 12 residues when both ends are counted. Germline lookup yields CDR1 MNHEY and CDR2 SVGAGI. The CDR3 is CASSCPGSTDRG.

The gene calls are TRBV7-9 and TRBJ2-3; TRBD1 agrees at 10 bases. Germline CDR1 and CDR2: SEHNR and FQNEAQ (reference sequence). The J segment lost 2 bases and the V segment lost 1 base, leaving 9 bases of the junction unmatched. This CDR3 is built from 18 residues. The CDR3 nucleotides are TGTGCCAGCAGCTTAGTGCTTAGGGACAGGGGTCCCACAGATACGCAGTATTTT. This sequence encodes CASSLVLRDRGPTDTQYF.

This clone came up a few times. J is TRBJ2-7 and V is TRBV19; D possibly uses TRBD1 or TRBD2 (5 bases each). CDR1 is LNHDA and CDR2 is SQIVND in the germline V gene (reference sequence). Between the trimmed V and J ends, which lost 4 bases and 0 bases, there was a span of 13 bases. This CDR3 region has 15 residues. CDR3 sequence: CASSSRDLSSYEQYF. As DNA, the CDR3 is TGTGCCAGTAGTAGCCGGGACCTCTCCTCCTACGAGCAGTACTTC.